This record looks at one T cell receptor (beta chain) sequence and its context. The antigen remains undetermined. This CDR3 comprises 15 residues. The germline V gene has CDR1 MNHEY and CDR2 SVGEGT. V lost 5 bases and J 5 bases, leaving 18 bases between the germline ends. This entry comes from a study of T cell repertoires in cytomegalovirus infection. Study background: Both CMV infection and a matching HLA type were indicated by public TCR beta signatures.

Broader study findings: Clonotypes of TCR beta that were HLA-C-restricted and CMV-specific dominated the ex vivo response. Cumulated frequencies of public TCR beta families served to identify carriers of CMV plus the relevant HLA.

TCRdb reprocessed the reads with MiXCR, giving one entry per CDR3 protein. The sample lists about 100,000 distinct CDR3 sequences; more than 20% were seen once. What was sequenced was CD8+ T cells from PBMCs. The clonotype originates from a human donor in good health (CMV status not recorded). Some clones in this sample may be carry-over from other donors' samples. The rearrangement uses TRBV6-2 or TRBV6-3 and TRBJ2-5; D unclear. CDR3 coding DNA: TGTGCCAGCAGTAACGGAGCTAAATTGGGGGAGACCCAGTACTTC. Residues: CASSNGAKLGETQYF.